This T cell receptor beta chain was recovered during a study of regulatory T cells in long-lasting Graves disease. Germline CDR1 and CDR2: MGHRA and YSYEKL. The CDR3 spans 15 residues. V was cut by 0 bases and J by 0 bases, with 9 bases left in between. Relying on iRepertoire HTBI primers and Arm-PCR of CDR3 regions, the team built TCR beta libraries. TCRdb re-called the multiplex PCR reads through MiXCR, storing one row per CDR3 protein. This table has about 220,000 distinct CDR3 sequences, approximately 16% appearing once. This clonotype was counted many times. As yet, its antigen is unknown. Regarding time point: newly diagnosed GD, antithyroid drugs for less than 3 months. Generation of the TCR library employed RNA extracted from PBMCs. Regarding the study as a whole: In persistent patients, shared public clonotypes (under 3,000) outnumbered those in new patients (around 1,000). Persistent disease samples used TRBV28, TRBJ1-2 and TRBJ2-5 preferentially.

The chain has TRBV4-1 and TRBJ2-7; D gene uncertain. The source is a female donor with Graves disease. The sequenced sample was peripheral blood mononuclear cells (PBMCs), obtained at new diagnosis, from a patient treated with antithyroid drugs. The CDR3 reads CASSQDALVSYEQYF. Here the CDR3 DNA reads TGCGCCAGCAGCCAAGATGCCCTGGTCTCCTACGAGCAGTACTTC.